These 27 T cell receptor beta chains were all obtained from the same sample, sequenced in a study of Tregs in tolerant kidney transplant recipients. Here immunoSEQ multiplex PCR was the method, and the copy in TCRdb shows in-frame clones only, minus some. This sample's table has under 35,000 clones. Specimen: CD8+ T cells from blood, collected before the transplant. The receptors derive from a human donor who received a combined kidney and bone marrow transplant.

Comments on this clone: The CDR3 end lies 3 residues beyond the end of the read and is filled in from the germline J gene. The chain is built from TRBV5-1 and TRBJ2-1; TRBD1 matches at 10 bases. The CDR3 is 19 residues long. Per the germline V gene, CDR1 is SGHRS and CDR2 is YFSETQ. The V segment lost 4 bases and the J segment 0 bases; nucleotides outside the gene matches: 13. CDR3 protein: CASSLWDRGIVGSYNEQFF. The part of the CDR3 DNA that was read is TGCGCCAGCAGCCTATGGGACAGGGGCATTGTGGGCTCCTACAATGAG.

Turning to this clone: The sequenced fragment ends 3 residues before the CDR3 boundary, so the rest is inferred from the germline J gene. The gene calls are TRBV6-2 or TRBV6-3 and TRBJ2-1, with TRBD2 matching over 7 bases. This CDR3 spans 16 amino acids. Looked up from germline, CDR1 is MNHEY and CDR2 is SVGEGT. V was clipped by 6 bases and J by 0 bases; unmatched bases: 8. The sequenced CDR3 bases are TGTGCCAGCAGACCGGGACTAACTGGCTCCTACAATGAG. It is translated as CASRPGLTGSYNE. The whole CDR3 is CASRPGLTGSYNEQFF.

Details on this clone: The read falls 3 residues short of the CDR3 end, and the missing part is taken from the germline J gene. The rearrangement joins TRBV19 to TRBJ2-1, with D hard to call. V shed 4 bases and J shed 7 bases, with 8 bases lying between them. From germline, CDR1 is LNHDA and CDR2 SQIVND (reference sequence). The CDR3 length is 12 residues. The CDR3 bases that were read are TGTGCCAGTAGTAGTTCTTTAAATGAG. This codes for CASSSSLNE. The CDR3 in its entirety is CASSSSLNEQFF.

Of note for this clone: The CDR3 goes on 3 residues after the read ends, and that part is filled in from the germline J gene. The chain has TRBV20-1 and TRBJ2-1; D perhaps matches TRBD2 (6 bases). The CDR3 totals 18 residues. CDR1 is DFQATT and CDR2 is SNEGSKA in the germline V gene (reference sequence). Trimming stripped 8 bases from V and 3 bases from J, with 29 bases between. The CDR3 here is CSRRASGPWGVSYNEQFF. Partial CDR3 DNA: TGCAGTAGGAGGGCAAGCGGGCCTTGGGGTGTTAGCTACAATGAG.

CDR3 loop: CASSQVFAGGPVTDTQYF. CDR3 DNA (partial): TGCGCCAGCAGCCAAGTCTTTGCGGGAGGGCCCGTGACAGATACG. The genes are TRBV4-1 and TRBJ2-3, with 9 bases fitting TRBD2. The missing CDR3 end, 3 residues past where the read stops, is filled in from the germline J gene. This CDR3 is 18 amino acids long. V trimming: 1 base; J trimming: 3 bases; junction bases outside the gene matches: 11. Germline V CDR1 and CDR2: MGHRA, YSYEKL.

Turning to this clone: The missing CDR3 end, 3 residues past where the read stops, is filled in from the germline J gene. J is TRBJ2-7 and V is TRBV5-6; D perhaps matches TRBD2 (6 bases). This CDR3 is built from 11 residues. The V gene's germline CDR1 is SGHDT and CDR2 YYEEEE. V was clipped by 4 bases and J by 6 bases, with 8 bases between them. Here the CDR3 reads CASSAGTEQYF. CDR3 bases read: TGTGCCAGCAGCGCGGGAACCGAG.

Considering frequency, this clone is medium-sized. With the read ending 3 residues before the CDR3 end, the germline J gene is used to fill in that end. V is TRBV20-1 and J is TRBJ2-7; possibly TRBD1 for D (6 bases). This CDR3 has 15 amino acids. Deletions cut 0 bases from V and 0 bases from J, with 12 bases between. Germline-derived CDR1 and CDR2 are DFQATT and SNEGSKA (reference sequence). The CDR3 reads CSARDTDSLSYEQYF. Incomplete CDR3 DNA: TGCAGTGCTAGAGACACGGACAGTCTCTCCTACGAG.

Turning to this clone: The CDR3 end lies 3 residues beyond the end of the read and is filled in from the germline J gene. The rearrangement links TRBV5-1 to TRBJ2-7; possibly TRBD2 for D (6 bases). The CDR3 totals 14 residues. Germline CDR1 SGHRS, CDR2 YFSETQ. V dropped 3 bases and J dropped 5 bases, with 15 bases sitting between them. CDR3 DNA (partial): TGCGCCAGCAGCTCATTAGCGGAATGGGACGAG. Amino acids: CASSSLAEWDE. The CDR3 in its entirety is CASSSLAEWDEQYF. The entire variable domain, with the rest obtained from reference TRBV5-1 and TRBJ2-7, is as follows: KAGVTQTPRYLIKTRGQQVTLSCSPISGHRSVSWYQQTPGQGLQFLFEYFSETQRNKGNFPGRFSGRQFSNSRSEMNVSTLELGDSALYLCASSSLAEWDEQYFGPGTRLTVT.

The DNA read from the CDR3 is TGTGCCAGCAGCCCACGAGGGAACTATGGC. Translation gives CASSPRGNYG. The complete CDR3 sequence is CASSPRGNYGYTF. The gene calls are TRBV7-8 and TRBJ1-2; no definite D call. The read finishes 3 residues shy of the CDR3 end, and the germline J gene is used to complete it. V was cut by 5 bases and J by 2 bases, with 9 bases left in between. The V gene's germline CDR1 is SGHVS and CDR2 FQNEAQ. The length of the CDR3 is 13 residues. The full variable domain, completed using reference TRBV7-8 and TRBJ1-2, is GAGVSQSPRYKVAKRGQDVALRCDPISGHVSLFWYQQALGQGPEFLTYFQNEAQLDKSGLPSDRFFAERPEGSVSTLKIQRTQQEDSAVYLCASSPRGNYGYTFGSGTRLTVV.

Remarks on this clone: The read halts 3 residues ahead of the CDR3 end, with the missing end drawn from the germline J gene. The chain carries TRBV19 and TRBJ2-7; 9 positions match TRBD1. CDR1 is LNHDA, CDR2 SQIVND, per germline (reference sequence). The CDR3 has 14 amino acids. The V gene end was trimmed by 8 bases and the J gene end by 5 bases; junction bases not matched to a gene: 10. The CDR3 bases that were read are TGTGCCAGTTCACTCGGGACAGGGATCGACGAG. Its protein product is CASSLGTGIDE. The full CDR3 reads CASSLGTGIDEQYF.

With respect to this clone: The read ends 3 residues before the CDR3 terminus; that terminus is restored from the germline J gene. The chain is built from TRBV19 and TRBJ1-1; D perhaps matches TRBD1 (5 bases). Germline assignment: CDR1 LNHDA and CDR2 SQIVND (reference sequence). The ends were cut back, 4 bases at V and 0 bases at J, with 18 bases in the middle. The CDR3 covers 17 residues. The sequenced CDR3 bases are TGTGCCAGTAGTACCGAGGACAACCCAATTTTGAACACTGAA. Residues: CASSTEDNPILNTE. The whole CDR3 protein reads CASSTEDNPILNTEAFF.

To note about this clone: Read data end 3 residues before the CDR3 end; the end is taken from the germline J gene. The chain uses TRBV20-1 and TRBJ1-2, with a possible D match to TRBD1 (6 bases). The CDR3 is 12 residues long. Germline CDR1 DFQATT, CDR2 SNEGSKA (reference sequence). Partial CDR3 DNA: TGCAGAGGACAGTTAGTGGACTATGGC. Translated: CRGQLVDYG. The entire CDR3 reads CRGQLVDYGYTF.

Details on this clone: The CDR3 end is not reached by the read, which stops 3 residues before it; the germline J gene fills it in. This chain connects TRBV11-2 to TRBJ2-7; 7 bases are shared with TRBD2. Germline V gene sequence: CDR1 SGHAT, CDR2 FQNNGV. The CDR3 runs to 14 residues. The V gene end was trimmed by 5 bases and the J gene end by 0 bases; junction bases not matched to a gene: 4. This CDR3 reads CASSEAGSSYEQYF. The sequenced CDR3 bases are TGTGCCAGCAGCGAAGCGGGGAGCTCCTACGAG. Combining the CDR3 with reference TRBV11-2 and TRBJ2-7 gives the whole variable domain EAGVAQSPRYKIIEKRQSVAFWCNPISGHATLYWYQQILGQGPKLLIQFQNNGVVDDSQLPKDRFSAERLKGVDSTLKIQPAKLEDSAVYLCASSEAGSSYEQYFGPGTRLTVT.

To note about this clone: The read ends 3 residues shy of where the CDR3 ends; the end is completed using the germline J gene. The V call is TRBV29-1, the J call TRBJ2-1, with unresolved D. The V end lost 1 base, the J end lost 5 bases, and 9 bases lay between the germline ends. The CDR3 runs to 13 residues. From germline, CDR1 is SQVTM and CDR2 ANQGSEA. The chain's CDR3 is CSVEGVANNEQFF. Partial CDR3 DNA: TGCAGCGTTGAAGGGGTAGCCAACAATGAG.

In regard to this clone: The CDR3 end is not reached by the read, which stops 3 residues before it; the germline J gene fills it in. The rearrangement links TRBV7-8 to TRBJ1-4; the D is unclear. V was shortened by 5 bases and J by 5 bases, with 18 bases between the two germline ends. This CDR3 comprises 16 residues. CDR1 and CDR2 from the germline V gene are SGHVS and FQNEAQ. Partial CDR3 DNA: TGTGCCAGCAGCCAAAGTATCCCAGTACCAAATGAAAAA. Its translation: CASSQSIPVPNEK. The complete CDR3 reads CASSQSIPVPNEKLFF.

A word on this clone: The read stops 3 residues short of the end of the CDR3; the missing end is completed from the germline J gene. The chain is built from TRBV19 and TRBJ2-1; TRBD2 matches 13 bases. V lost 6 bases, J lost 4 bases, and 6 bases stayed unmatched. Germline values: CDR1 LNHDA, CDR2 SQIVND (reference sequence). There are 16 residues in the CDR3. The CDR3 protein is CASSIGLAGAYNEQFF. The covered CDR3 bases are TGTGCCAGTAGCATTGGACTAGCGGGAGCTTACAATGAG.

Concerning this clone: The read finishes 3 residues shy of the CDR3 end, and the germline J gene is used to complete it. The J gene is TRBJ2-1, the V gene TRBV29-1, with 10 bases identical to TRBD1. This CDR3 spans 15 amino acids. CDR1 SQVTM and CDR2 ANQGSEA come from the germline V gene. Trimming at V came to 4 bases and at J to 2 bases, leaving 5 bases not matched to a gene. CDR3 loop: CSVAKGTGAYNEQFF. The part of the CDR3 DNA that was read is TGCAGCGTTGCTAAGGGGACAGGGGCCTACAATGAG.

As regards this clone: Sequencing ends 3 residues short of the CDR3 end; the germline J gene provides the rest. The chain links TRBV7-8 to TRBJ2-7; 7 nucleotides line up with TRBD2. The trim removed 5 bases at V and 4 bases at J, leaving 17 bases unmatched. This CDR3 has 17 residues. Germline CDR1 reads SGHVS; CDR2 reads FQNEAQ. The covered CDR3 bases are TGTGCCAGCAGCCTCCTCACCGGGGGGTTTGGGGTTTACGAG. It yields the protein CASSLLTGGFGVYE. The entire CDR3 protein reads CASSLLTGGFGVYEQYF.

Comment on this clone: With the read ending 3 residues before the CDR3 end, the germline J gene is used to fill in that end. This chain connects TRBV7-9 to TRBJ2-7; 7 positions match TRBD1. Germline trimming cut 5 bases from V and 2 bases from J; bases unmatched to any gene: 6. There are 14 residues in the CDR3. CDR1 is SEHNR and CDR2 is FQNEAQ in the germline V gene (reference sequence). CDR3 loop: CASSPPTGTYEQYF. The part of the CDR3 DNA that was read is TGTGCCAGCAGCCCCCCGACAGGGACCTACGAG.

Details on this clone: The sequence runs out 3 residues before the end of the CDR3; the remainder is reconstructed from the germline J gene. The J gene is TRBJ2-3, the V gene TRBV2; TRBD2 matches at 9 bases. The germline V gene encodes CDR1 SNHLY and CDR2 FYNNEI. This CDR3 has 18 amino acids. V lost 4 bases and J lost 3; bases outside the gene matches: 14. The CDR3 bases that were read are TGTGCCAGCAGTGGAAAGGGTCTAGCGGGACTGTGGACAGATACG. Residues: CASSGKGLAGLWTDT. The CDR3 as a whole reads CASSGKGLAGLWTDTQYF.

A word on this clone: The read gets to within 3 residues of the CDR3 end, and the germline J gene fills in the rest. This rearrangement joins TRBV13 to TRBJ2-1, with TRBD1 matching 9 bases. V lost 4 bases to trimming and J lost 4 bases; unmatched junction nucleotides: 5. This CDR3 has 15 amino acids. From germline, CDR1 is PRHDT and CDR2 FYEKMQ (reference sequence). The CDR3 loop is CASSWSGQGYNEQFF. CDR3 DNA, as far as it was read: TGTGCCAGCAGCTGGTCGGGACAGGGTTACAATGAG. The whole variable domain, filled in from reference TRBV13 and TRBJ2-1, reads AAGVIQSPRHLIKEKRETATLKCYPIPRHDTVYWYQQGPGQDPQFLISFYEKMQSDKGSIPDRFSAQQFSDYHSELNMSSLELGDSALYFCASSWSGQGYNEQFFGPGTRLTVL.

About this clone: The CDR3 is cut off 3 residues early in the read; its end comes from the germline J gene. The rearrangement links TRBV29-1 to TRBJ2-2, with a tentative D call TRBD2 (5 bases). Germline loops: CDR1 SQVTM, CDR2 ANQGSEA. The CDR3 length is 14 residues. V lost 3 bases and J lost 5, with 13 bases in between. CDR3 in amino acids: CSVDSETGTGELFF. The part of the CDR3 DNA that was read is TGCAGCGTTGACAGTGAGACGGGGACCGGGGAG.

Partial CDR3 DNA: TGCAGTGCTTCGACTAGCGGGCTCGTCAATGAG. This translates into CSASTSGLVNE. The CDR3, in full, reads CSASTSGLVNEQFF. The rearrangement links TRBV20-1 to TRBJ2-1; 10 bases are a match to TRBD2. Read coverage stops 3 residues before the CDR3 terminus; the germline J gene supplies the remainder. J lost 6 bases, V lost 5 bases, and 7 bases had no gene match. This CDR3 has 14 residues. Looked up from germline, CDR1 is DFQATT and CDR2 is SNEGSKA (reference sequence).

Details on this clone: The CDR3 goes on 3 residues after the read ends, and that part is filled in from the germline J gene. The rearrangement links TRBV6-1 to TRBJ2-7, with TRBD2 matching over 7 bases. CDR1 and CDR2 from the germline V gene are MNHNS and SASEGT. The CDR3 contains 14 residues. Losses at the gene ends were 4 bases for V and 2 bases for J; bases not matched to a gene: 5. This CDR3 reads CASSVAGETYEQYF. CDR3 DNA (partial): TGTGCCAGCAGTGTGGCGGGAGAGACCTACGAG.

Remarks on this clone: The CDR3 is cut off 3 residues early in the read; its end comes from the germline J gene. The chain has TRBV19 and TRBJ1-1, with no clear D. Looked up from germline, CDR1 is LNHDA and CDR2 is SQIVND (reference sequence). V lost 5 bases and J 0 bases, leaving 13 bases between the germline ends. The CDR3 has 15 amino acids. The CDR3 sequence: CASSPGVRMNTEAFF. The covered CDR3 bases are TGTGCCAGTAGTCCCGGGGTGAGGATGAACACTGAA.

Remarks on this clone: From the germline J gene comes the end of the CDR3, since the read stops 3 residues before it. The chain carries TRBV5-6 and TRBJ2-7; a weak D match, TRBD2 (6 bases). V lost 4 bases and J lost 6, with 20 bases in between. Germline V gene lookup returns CDR1 SGHDT and CDR2 YYEEEE. The CDR3 is 15 amino acids. The CDR3 bases that were read are TGTGCCAGCAGCCACCGGGACTTCCCTTTTGTCGAG. As protein: CASSHRDFPFVE. The entire CDR3 reads CASSHRDFPFVEQYF.

As concerns this clone: With the read ending 3 residues before the CDR3 end, the germline J gene is used to fill in that end. Other DNA sequences in this specimen translate into the identical CDR3. The chain employs TRBV29-1 and TRBJ2-2; D unclear. This CDR3 has 12 amino acids. Per germline, CDR1 SQVTM and CDR2 ANQGSEA. V lost 6 bases and J lost 3, with 8 bases in between. The sequenced part of the CDR3 DNA is TGCAGCGTCCTTCCAGACACCGGGGAG. Translating it yields CSVLPDTGE. The whole CDR3 protein reads CSVLPDTGELFF.